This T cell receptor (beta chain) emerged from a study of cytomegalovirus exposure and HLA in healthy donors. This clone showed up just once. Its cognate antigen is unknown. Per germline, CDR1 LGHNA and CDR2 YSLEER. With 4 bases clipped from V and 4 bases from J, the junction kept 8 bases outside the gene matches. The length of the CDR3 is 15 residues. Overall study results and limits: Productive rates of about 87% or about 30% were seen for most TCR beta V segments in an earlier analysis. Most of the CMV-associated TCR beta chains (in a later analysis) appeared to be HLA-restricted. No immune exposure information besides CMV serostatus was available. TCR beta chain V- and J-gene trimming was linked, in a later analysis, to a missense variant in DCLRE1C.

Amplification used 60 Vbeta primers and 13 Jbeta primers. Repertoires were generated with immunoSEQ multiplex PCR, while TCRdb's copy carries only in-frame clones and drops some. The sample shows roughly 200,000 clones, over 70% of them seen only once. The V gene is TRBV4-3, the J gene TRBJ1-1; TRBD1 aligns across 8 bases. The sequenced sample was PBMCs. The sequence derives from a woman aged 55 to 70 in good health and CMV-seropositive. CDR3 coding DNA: TGCGCCAGCAGCCCCCGACAGGGGCAGGGCACTGAAGCTTTCTTT. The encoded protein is CASSPRQGQGTEAFF.